The 30 T cell receptor beta chains given below trace back to one sample, sequenced in a study of human T cells and chemical hapten exposure. TCRdb analysed the RACE reads with MiXCR anew, one entry per CDR3 protein. The data show 150,000 to 200,000 distinct CDR3 sequences, approximately 20% seen once. This sample's time point: patch test 1, 2 weeks after DPC sensitization. Treatment meaning: therapeutic diphenylcyclopropenone sensitization with weekly scalp DPC. The source was whole blood, collected in connection with sensitization to the hapten diphenylcyclopropenone (DPC). These receptors all stem from a woman between 50 and 59 years old with alopecia areata. Some clones in this sample may be carry-over from other donors' samples.

The chain is built from TRBV20-1 and TRBJ2-7, with 16 bases fitting TRBD2. This CDR3 has 16 amino acids. From germline, CDR1 is DFQATT and CDR2 SNEGSKA (reference sequence). Unmatched junction bases numbered 7, after V lost 3 bases and J lost 5 bases. CDR3 region: CSARSGTSGRADEQYF. The DNA for the CDR3 is TGCAGTGCTAGGTCCGGGACTAGCGGGAGGGCCGACGAGCAGTACTTC.

The V call is TRBV10-3, the J call TRBJ2-3, with 10 bases lining up with TRBD2. The length of the CDR3 is 15 residues. V lost 6 bases and J lost 1; bases outside the gene matches: 4. Looked up from germline, CDR1 is ENHRY and CDR2 is SYGVKD. CDR3 nucleotide sequence: TGTGCCATCAGGCTAGCGGGAGAAGGCACAGATACGCAGTATTTT. This translates into CAIRLAGEGTDTQYF.

As DNA, the CDR3 is TGTGCCAGCAGTTTAGCGGGCTTGTCTGGAAACACCATATATTTT. Encoded protein: CASSLAGLSGNTIYF. This sequence joins TRBV12-3 or TRBV12-4 and TRBJ1-3; D call uncertain. The V and J ends lost 0 bases and 1 base respectively, with 7 bases between them. The CDR3 consists of 15 residues.

As for this clonotype: The germline gene is not matched at one end of the junction; a read error may be the cause. The rearrangement joins TRBV10-3 to TRBJ2-7; 9 bases align to TRBD2. The CDR3 spans 15 residues. Germline lookup yields CDR1 ENHRY and CDR2 SYGVKD. The CDR3 loop is CAISESGTSFNEEYF. The CDR3 DNA reads TGTGCCATCAGTGAGTCCGGGACTAGCTTCAACGAGGAGTACTTC.

The CDR3 spells CASSRGPNRRGNEKLFF. Here the CDR3 DNA reads TGTGCCAGCAGCCGGGGTCCAAACAGGAGGGGGAATGAAAAACTGTTTTTT. The V and J genes are TRBV27 and TRBJ1-4; D is possibly TRBD1 (6 bases). Trimming removed 6 bases from V and 5 bases from J, with 22 bases in between. Germline V gives CDR1 MNHEY, CDR2 SMNVEV (reference sequence). This CDR3 spans 17 amino acids. Variable domain in full (rest from reference TRBV27 and TRBJ1-4): EAQVTQNPRYLITVTGKKLTVTCSQNMNHEYMSWYRQDPGLGLRQIYYSMNVEVTDKGDVPEGYKVSRKEKRNFPLILESPSPNQTSLYFCASSRGPNRRGNEKLFFGSGTQLSVL.

The chain employs TRBV7-2 and TRBJ1-4; the D is unclear. The CDR3 contains 14 residues. Trimming removed 5 bases from V and 6 bases from J, with 13 bases in between. The germline CDR1 and CDR2 sequences are SGHTA and FQGNSA. The CDR3 here is CASSPTDGYEKLFF. The CDR3 DNA reads as TGTGCCAGCAGCCCGACGGACGGGTATGAAAAACTGTTTTTT.

This clonotype has more than one count but fewer than ten. The CDR3 loop reads CSVDGTSPNEQFF. CDR3 DNA: TGCAGCGTTGATGGGACTAGCCCCAATGAGCAGTTCTTC. V is TRBV29-1 and J is TRBJ2-1; TRBD2 matches 9 bases. This CDR3 has 13 amino acids. Losses at the gene ends were 3 bases for V and 6 bases for J; bases not matched to a gene: 3. The germline gives CDR1 SQVTM, CDR2 ANQGSEA.

This clonotype was picked up many times. This sequence joins TRBV7-2 and TRBJ2-3; D gene ambiguous. Looked up from germline, CDR1 is SGHTA and CDR2 is FQGNSA. Deletions cut 1 base from V and 6 bases from J, with 8 bases between. The CDR3 sequence is 13 residues long. The CDR3 loop is CASSLGSWDTQYF. CDR3 nucleotide sequence: TGTGCCAGCAGCTTAGGTAGTTGGGATACGCAGTATTTT.

The V gene is TRBV12-3 or TRBV12-4, the J gene TRBJ1-6; D might be TRBD1 (5 bases). There are 13 residues in the CDR3. V lost 8 bases to trimming and J lost 7 bases, with 12 bases between them. DNA for the CDR3: TGTGCCAGCGGCAGGGCCGGGAATTCACCCCTCCACTTT. Amino acids: CASGRAGNSPLHF.

The chain has TRBV29-1 and TRBJ2-3, with 9 bases aligning to TRBD2. There are 13 residues in the CDR3. Trimming cost V 5 bases and J 6 bases; bases outside gene matches: 6. Germline V gene sequence: CDR1 SQVTM, CDR2 ANQGSEA. The CDR3 nucleotides read TGCAGCGTTCGTATAGCGGGAGAGGATACGCAGTATTTT. It translates to CSVRIAGEDTQYF.

The chain has TRBV20-1 and TRBJ2-5; TRBD2 aligns across 8 bases. V lost 5 bases to trimming and J lost 1 base; unmatched junction nucleotides: 3. Germline-derived CDR1 and CDR2 are DFQATT and SNEGSKA (reference sequence). There are 13 residues in the CDR3. The CDR3 DNA follows: TGCAGTGCTCCTGGACTAGCCCAAGAGACCCAGTACTTC. It codes for CSAPGLAQETQYF.

V is TRBV20-1 and J is TRBJ2-7; TRBD1 matches at 9 bases. V gave up 5 bases and J gave up 6 bases; unmatched junction bases: 8. The CDR3 is 13 amino acids. The germline V gene has CDR1 DFQATT and CDR2 SNEGSKA (reference sequence). This chain's CDR3 is CSAPRTGEGEQYF. Here the CDR3 DNA reads TGCAGTGCTCCGCGGACAGGGGAAGGCGAGCAGTACTTC.

The chain has TRBV15 and TRBJ1-2, with unresolved D. The CDR3 is 16 amino acids. Germline V gene data show CDR1 as LNHNV and CDR2 as YYDKDF (reference sequence). The V and J ends lost 0 bases and 4 bases respectively, with 15 bases between them. The CDR3 spells CATSRDLARKSYGYTF. In DNA form, the CDR3 reads TGTGCCACCAGCAGAGATCTGGCCAGAAAAAGCTATGGCTACACCTTC.

The chain couples TRBV5-1 to TRBJ1-1; a weak D match, TRBD1 (5 bases). The CDR3 contains 14 residues. V was clipped by 5 bases and J by 6 bases, with 17 bases between them. CDR1 and CDR2 from the germline V gene are SGHRS and YFSETQ. CDR3 nucleotides: TGCGCCAGCAGTCCCCTGGGGGGAGGGCCTGAAGCTTTCTTT. Translated, it gives CASSPLGGGPEAFF.

This clonotype has more than one count but fewer than ten. The V and J genes are TRBV10-3 and TRBJ2-3; 8 nucleotides align to TRBD1. This CDR3 contains 16 residues. V trimming: 6 bases; J trimming: 5 bases; junction bases outside the gene matches: 13. Germline lookup yields CDR1 ENHRY and CDR2 SYGVKD. This CDR3 is CAISPTSDRGGDTQYF. The CDR3 DNA sequence: TGTGCCATCAGCCCGACCAGTGACAGGGGCGGAGATACGCAGTATTTT.

This chain joins TRBV7-3 and TRBJ2-3; 8 nucleotides line up with TRBD2. Germline CDR1 is SGHTA and CDR2 is FQGTGA. The V gene end was trimmed by 6 bases and the J gene end by 0 bases; junction bases not matched to a gene: 8. The CDR3 consists of 16 residues. The CDR3 DNA follows: TGTGCCAGCAGTCTTATAAGCGGGGGAAGCACAGATACGCAGTATTTT. The encoded protein is CASSLISGGSTDTQYF.

V and J are TRBV19 and TRBJ2-7, with TRBD2 as a possible D gene (6 bases). Germline loops: CDR1 LNHDA, CDR2 SQIVND (reference sequence). This CDR3 spans 14 amino acids. Trimming removed 0 bases at V and 7 bases at J, with 13 bases between. This CDR3 is CASSIDAGPLEQYF. CDR3 nucleotide sequence: TGTGCCAGTAGTATAGACGCGGGACCCTTAGAGCAGTACTTC.

V is TRBV30 and J is TRBJ2-7; no clear D gene. V was clipped by 1 base and J by 3 bases, with 7 bases between them. The CDR3 sequence is 12 residues long. Germline CDR1 GTSNPN, CDR2 SVGIG (reference sequence). For the CDR3, the DNA is TGTGCCTGGAGTGGCCCTATCTACGAGCAGTACTTC. It codes for CAWSGPIYEQYF.

This rearrangement joins TRBV10-3 to TRBJ2-7, with D perhaps matching TRBD1 or TRBD2 (5 bases each). This CDR3 has 14 residues. The germline gives CDR1 ENHRY, CDR2 SYGVKD. V was pared by 6 bases and J by 4 bases, with 16 bases between. The CDR3 loop reads CAIRARDQEYEQYF. DNA of the CDR3: TGTGCCATCAGAGCGAGGGACCAGGAATACGAGCAGTACTTC.

This clonotype was seen a few times. The chain is built from TRBV5-4 and TRBJ2-5; D might be TRBD2 (5 bases). The ends were cut back, 2 bases at V and 0 bases at J, with 8 bases in the middle. The CDR3 runs to 14 residues. Germline values: CDR1 SGHNT, CDR2 YYREEE (reference sequence). CDR3 amino acids: CASSFSGNQETQYF. In DNA form, the CDR3 reads TGTGCCAGCAGCTTCTCCGGGAACCAAGAGACCCAGTACTTC.

This clonotype was observed many times. The chain couples TRBV18 to TRBJ1-2; D is undetermined. The CDR3 spans 15 residues. V was pared by 6 bases and J by 0 bases, with 14 bases between. Germline V CDR1 and CDR2: KGHSH, LQKENI. The CDR3 sequence: CASSPPAGTNYGYTF. The CDR3 DNA sequence: TGTGCCAGCTCCCCCCCGGCGGGGACTAACTATGGCTACACCTTC.

The V and J genes are TRBV7-9 and TRBJ1-1; unclear D gene. Trimming removed 4 bases at V and 7 bases at J, with 10 bases between. The CDR3 totals 12 residues. CDR1 and CDR2 from the germline V gene are SEHNR and FQNEAQ (reference sequence). CDR3 loop: CASSSDTFEAFF. The CDR3 bases are TGTGCCAGCAGCTCAGACACTTTTGAAGCTTTCTTT.

V and J are TRBV27 and TRBJ2-7; 7 positions agree with TRBD1. This CDR3 contains 16 residues. The V and J ends lost 6 bases and 0 bases, in that order; junction bases with no gene match: 11. Germline assignment: CDR1 MNHEY and CDR2 SMNVEV (reference sequence). DNA of the CDR3: TGTGCCAGCAGCCTAGGGGGCCACTCGAGCTCCTACGAGCAGTACTTC. Protein product: CASSLGGHSSSYEQYF.

The genes are TRBV29-1 and TRBJ1-1; D is possibly TRBD1 (6 bases). In germline, CDR1 is SQVTM, CDR2 ANQGSEA. V was cut by 2 bases and J by 0 bases, with 13 bases left in between. The CDR3 sequence is 15 residues long. The CDR3 region is CSVESRGPMNTEAFF. DNA of the CDR3: TGCAGCGTTGAAAGTCGGGGGCCAATGAACACTGAAGCTTTCTTT. The full variable domain, its missing parts supplied by reference TRBV29-1 and TRBJ1-1, is SAVISQKPSRDICQRGTSLTIQCQVDSQVTMMFWYRQQPGQSLTLIATANQGSEATYESGFVIDKFPISRPNLTFSTLTVSNMSPEDSSIYLCSVESRGPMNTEAFFGQGTRLTVV.

This clonotype occurred a few times. This chain connects TRBV20-1 to TRBJ2-7, with D perhaps matching TRBD2 (5 bases). Germline CDR1 and CDR2: DFQATT and SNEGSKA (reference sequence). The CDR3 is made up of 14 amino acids. Trimming removed 6 bases from V and 4 bases from J, with 19 bases in between. CDR3 in amino acids: CSAIPHLTGYEQYF. CDR3 bases: TGCAGTGCCATACCCCACCTGACGGGATACGAGCAGTACTTC.

In its sample, this clonotype was seen many times. This chain joins TRBV4-2 and TRBJ1-6; D unresolved. V was clipped by 6 bases and J by 9 bases, with 12 bases between them. This CDR3 comprises 13 residues. CDR1 is LGHNA and CDR2 is YNFKEQ in the germline V gene. This CDR3 reads CASSPDEGSPLHF. The DNA for the CDR3 is TGTGCCAGCAGTCCGGACGAGGGTTCACCCCTCCACTTT.

In its sample, this clonotype was seen a few times. The chain's CDR3 is CSAPGPANTGELFF. The CDR3 DNA follows: TGCAGTGCTCCGGGACCAGCGAACACCGGGGAGCTGTTTTTT. V is TRBV20-1 and J is TRBJ2-2; tentatively, D is TRBD1 or TRBD2 (5 bases each). The CDR3 length is 14 residues. V lost 5 bases, J lost 0 bases, and 10 bases lay in between. CDR1 is DFQATT and CDR2 is SNEGSKA in the germline V gene (reference sequence).

The CDR3 nucleotides read TGCAGTGCTAGAGATAGCCGGAGCTCCTACAATGAGCAGTTCTTC. Encoded protein: CSARDSRSSYNEQFF. V is TRBV20-1 and J is TRBJ2-1; D is uncertain. Germline V gene data show CDR1 as DFQATT and CDR2 as SNEGSKA (reference sequence). The CDR3 contains 15 residues. Deletions cut 0 bases from V and 0 bases from J, with 9 bases between.

This clonotype was observed a few times. The chain employs TRBV29-1 and TRBJ2-3, with 8 bases matching TRBD1. Germline V gene lookup returns CDR1 SQVTM and CDR2 ANQGSEA. Trimming removed 3 bases from V and 6 bases from J; junction bases left unmatched: 8. This CDR3 contains 14 residues. Here the CDR3 DNA reads TGCAGCGTTGAGGGGCAGGGGGCATCGGATACGCAGTATTTT. It codes for CSVEGQGASDTQYF.

This clonotype has only a few counts. J is TRBJ2-3 and V is TRBV27; D possibly corresponds to TRBD2 (5 bases). The V gene lost 5 bases and the J gene lost 3 bases, with 12 bases spanning the gap. The CDR3 length is 14 residues. Germline V lookup: CDR1 MNHEY, CDR2 SMNVEV (reference sequence). CDR3 loop: CASSPTGWTDTQYF. The DNA of the CDR3 is TGTGCCAGCAGTCCCACGGGGTGGACAGATACGCAGTATTTT.